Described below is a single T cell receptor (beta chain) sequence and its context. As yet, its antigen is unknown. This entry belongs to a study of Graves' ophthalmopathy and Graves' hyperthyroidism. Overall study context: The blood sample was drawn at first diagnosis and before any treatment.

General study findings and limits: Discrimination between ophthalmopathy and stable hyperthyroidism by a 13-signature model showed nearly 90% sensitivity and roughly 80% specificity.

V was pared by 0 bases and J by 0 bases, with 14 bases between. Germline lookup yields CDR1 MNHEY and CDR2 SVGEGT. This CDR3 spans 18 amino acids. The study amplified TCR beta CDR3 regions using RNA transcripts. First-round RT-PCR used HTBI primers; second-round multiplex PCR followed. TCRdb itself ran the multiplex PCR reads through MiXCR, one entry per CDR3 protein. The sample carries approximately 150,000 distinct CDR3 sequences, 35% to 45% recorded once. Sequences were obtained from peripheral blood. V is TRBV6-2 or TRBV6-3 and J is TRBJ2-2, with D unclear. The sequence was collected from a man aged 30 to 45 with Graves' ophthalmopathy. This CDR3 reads CASSYSNFRTSNTGELFF. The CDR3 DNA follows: TGTGCCAGCAGTTACTCGAATTTCCGCACCTCGAACACCGGGGAGCTGTTTTTT.